A single sample is the source of the 2 T cell receptor beta chains below, sequenced in a study of T cell responses to AZD1222 COVID-19 vaccine. Assay used: immunoSEQ multiplex PCR; TCRdb lists only in-frame clones, some missing. The sample holds about 150,000 clones; approximately 91% are singletons and the top ten take about 1.6%. The material was peripheral blood, obtained 28 days after the second AZD1222 dose. These receptor sequences come from an adult who received the AZD1222 COVID-19 vaccine.

V gene TRBV7-9 combines with J gene TRBJ1-1; D may be TRBD1 (6 bases). The CDR3 contains 17 residues. Germline values: CDR1 SEHNR, CDR2 FQNEAQ (reference sequence). V was shortened by 5 bases and J by 3 bases, with 22 bases between the two germline ends. CDR3 region: CASSLSRGRILDTEAFF. The CDR3 DNA sequence: TGTGCCAGCAGCCTCAGCAGGGGAAGAATATTGGACACTGAAGCTTTCTTT.

This clone turned up a few times. The J gene is TRBJ1-6, the V gene TRBV25-1; 8 bases map to TRBD1. V shed 5 bases, J shed 9 bases, and the junction held 9 bases outside the gene matches. The CDR3 has 15 residues. Per germline, CDR1 MGHDK and CDR2 SYGVNS. DNA for the CDR3: TGTGCCAGCAGTTTGGGTCCAGGGGGCCTTTCACCCCTCCACTTT. Its translation is CASSLGPGGLSPLHF.